Sequencing of this T cell receptor (beta chain) was carried out in a study of blood T cell repertoires in COVID-19. At the level of the study: Material from acute and convalescent COVID-19 was sourced from the United States, Italy and Spain.

Authors' processing steps: Reference gene primer amplification in the assay estimated nucleated cell counts. Clones were sequenced by immunoSEQ multiplex PCR, and TCRdb holds only the in-frame ones, with some missing. The V and J calls and clone size come from that table; D and trimming were worked out from the DNA. The sample includes roughly 180,000 clones, roughly four fifths of them seen just once. Trimming left V 0 bases short and J 3 bases short, with 12 bases between. Germline V gene data show CDR1 as LGHNA and CDR2 as YSLEER. The CDR3 runs 15 residues. This TCR was recovered from a man aged 40-49 years who had recovered from COVID-19. The sample was peripheral blood. The rearrangement joins TRBV4-3 to TRBJ2-7; D might be TRBD2 (6 bases). The CDR3 DNA reads as TGCGCCAGCAGCCAAGAAGGAGGGGCCGGCTACGAGCAGTACTTC. Translating it yields CASSQEGGAGYEQYF.